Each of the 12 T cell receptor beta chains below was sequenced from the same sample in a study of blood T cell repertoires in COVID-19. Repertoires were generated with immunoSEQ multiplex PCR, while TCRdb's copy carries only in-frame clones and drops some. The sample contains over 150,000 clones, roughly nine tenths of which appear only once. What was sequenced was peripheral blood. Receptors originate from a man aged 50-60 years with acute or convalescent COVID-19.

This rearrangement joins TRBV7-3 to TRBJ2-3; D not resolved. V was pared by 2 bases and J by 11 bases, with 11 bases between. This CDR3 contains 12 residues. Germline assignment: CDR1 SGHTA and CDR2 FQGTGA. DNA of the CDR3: TGTGCCAGCAGCTTACTAGGAAGTCGGCAGTATTTT. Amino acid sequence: CASSLLGSRQYF.

The CDR3 DNA follows: TGTGCCATCAGTGGGGACAGGGAATCACCCCTCCACTTT. It translates to CAISGDRESPLHF. The chain couples TRBV10-3 to TRBJ1-6; 9 positions agree with TRBD1. The V and J ends lost 4 bases and 10 bases, in that order; junction bases with no gene match: 2. The CDR3 runs to 13 residues. CDR1 and CDR2 (germline): ENHRY, SYGVKD.

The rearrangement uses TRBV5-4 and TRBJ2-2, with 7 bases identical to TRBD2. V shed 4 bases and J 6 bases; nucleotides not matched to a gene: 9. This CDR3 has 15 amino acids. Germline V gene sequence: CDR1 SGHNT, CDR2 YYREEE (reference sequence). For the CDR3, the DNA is TGTGCCAGCAGCCCCGGGCGGGGGTTCGCCGGGGAGCTGTTTTTT. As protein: CASSPGRGFAGELFF. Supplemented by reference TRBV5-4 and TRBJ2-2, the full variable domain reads ETGVTQSPTHLIKTRGQQVTLRCSSQSGHNTVSWYQQALGQGPQFIFQYYREEENGRGNFPPRFSGLQFPNYSSELNVNALELDDSALYLCASSPGRGFAGELFFGEGSRLTVL.

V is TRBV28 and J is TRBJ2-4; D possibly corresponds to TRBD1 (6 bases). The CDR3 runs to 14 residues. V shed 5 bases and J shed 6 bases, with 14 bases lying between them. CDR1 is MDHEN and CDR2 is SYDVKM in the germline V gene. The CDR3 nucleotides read TGTGCCAGCAGTACTTCAGGGGCTGGAAACATTCAGTACTTC. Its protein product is CASSTSGAGNIQYF.

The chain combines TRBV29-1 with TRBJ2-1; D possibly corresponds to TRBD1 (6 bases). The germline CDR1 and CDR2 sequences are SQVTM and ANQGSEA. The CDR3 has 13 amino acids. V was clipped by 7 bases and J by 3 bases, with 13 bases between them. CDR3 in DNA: TGCAGCGCGATCAGGGGCCTCTACAATGAGCAGTTCTTC. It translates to CSAIRGLYNEQFF.

Here the CDR3 reads CATSRPYLGGGNQPQHF. CDR3 DNA sequence: TGTGCCACCAGCAGACCATACTTGGGGGGAGGCAATCAGCCCCAGCATTTT. This chain joins TRBV15 and TRBJ1-5, with D maybe TRBD1 (5 bases). Germline V gives CDR1 LNHNV, CDR2 YYDKDF (reference sequence). V was pared by 2 bases and J by 2 bases, with 16 bases between. This CDR3 is built from 17 residues. Looking up the rest from reference TRBV15 and TRBJ1-5 gives the full variable domain: DAMVIQNPRYQVTQFGKPVTLSCSQTLNHNVMYWYQQKSSQAPKLLFHYYDKDFNNEADTPDNFQSRRPNTSFCFLDIRSPGLGDTAMYLCATSRPYLGGGNQPQHFGDGTRLSIL.

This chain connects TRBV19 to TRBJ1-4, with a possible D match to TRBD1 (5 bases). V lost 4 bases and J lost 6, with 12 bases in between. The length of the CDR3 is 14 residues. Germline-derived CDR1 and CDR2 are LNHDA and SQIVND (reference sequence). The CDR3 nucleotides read TGTGCCAGTAGTAGGGGACTCGAGGATGAAAAACTGTTTTTT. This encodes CASSRGLEDEKLFF.

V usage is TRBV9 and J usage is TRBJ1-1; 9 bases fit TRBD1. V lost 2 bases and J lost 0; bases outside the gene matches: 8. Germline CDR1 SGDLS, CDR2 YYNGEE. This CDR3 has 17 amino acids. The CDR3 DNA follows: TGTGCCAGCAGCGTGGGGGACAGGGCGAGGATGAACACTGAAGCTTTCTTT. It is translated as CASSVGDRARMNTEAFF. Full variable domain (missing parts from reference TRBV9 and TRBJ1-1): DSGVTQTPKHLITATGQRVTLRCSPRSGDLSVYWYQQSLDQGLQFLIQYYNGEERAKGNILERFSAQQFPDLHSELNLSSLELGDSALYFCASSVGDRARMNTEAFFGQGTRLTVV.

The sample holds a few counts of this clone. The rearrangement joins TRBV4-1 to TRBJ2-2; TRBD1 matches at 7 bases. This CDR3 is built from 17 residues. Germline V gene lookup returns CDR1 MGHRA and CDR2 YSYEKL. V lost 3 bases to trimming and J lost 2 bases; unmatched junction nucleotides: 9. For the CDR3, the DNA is TGCGCCAGCAGCCAGGAACACAGGGGTCAAAACACCGGGGAGCTGTTTTTT. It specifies CASSQEHRGQNTGELFF.

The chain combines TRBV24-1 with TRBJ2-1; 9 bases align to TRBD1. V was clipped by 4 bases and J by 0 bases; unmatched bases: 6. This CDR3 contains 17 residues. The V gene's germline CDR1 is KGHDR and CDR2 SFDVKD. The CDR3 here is CATSEDRGVSSYNEQFF. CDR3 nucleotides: TGTGCCACCAGTGAGGACAGGGGAGTGAGCTCCTACAATGAGCAGTTCTTC.

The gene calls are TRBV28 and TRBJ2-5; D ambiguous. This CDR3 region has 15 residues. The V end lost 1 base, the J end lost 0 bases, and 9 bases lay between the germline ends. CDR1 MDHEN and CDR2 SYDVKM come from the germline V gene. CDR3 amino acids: CASSLLDWYQETQYF. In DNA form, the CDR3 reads TGTGCCAGCAGTTTATTAGACTGGTACCAAGAGACCCAGTACTTC.

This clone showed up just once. This CDR3 reads CASSLALAGGYNEQFF. DNA for the CDR3: TGTGCCAGCAGCTTAGCGCTAGCGGGGGGCTACAATGAGCAGTTCTTC. The V and J genes are TRBV7-6 and TRBJ2-1; 11 bases are a match to TRBD2. Germline V gives CDR1 SGHVS, CDR2 FNYEAQ. This CDR3 contains 16 residues. The V segment lost 0 bases and the J segment 3 bases; nucleotides outside the gene matches: 1.